Each of the 26 T cell receptor beta chains below was sequenced from the same sample in a study of beta chain features in type 1 diabetes. No antigens are known for them. Overall study findings and caveats: Across all four CD4+ subsets, people with type 1 diabetes showed modestly shorter TCRB CDR3s.

The sequenced template was cDNA made from the entire isolated RNA. TCRdb keeps only in-frame clones here, not all; method: immunoSEQ multiplex PCR. This table has 200,000 to 250,000 clones, approximately 14% appearing once. Source material: naive CD4+ T cells from blood. The receptors derive from a man aged 25 to 40 with type 1 diabetes.

This clone was counted only a few times. V is TRBV5-4 and J is TRBJ2-5; TRBD1 aligns across 7 bases. V was pared by 4 bases and J by 2 bases, with 2 bases of the junction left unmatched. Germline V gene data show CDR1 as SGHNT and CDR2 as YYREEE (reference sequence). This CDR3 is 13 amino acids long. The chain's CDR3 is CASSRGQQETQYF. The DNA for the CDR3 is TGTGCCAGCAGCCGGGGACAGCAAGAGACCCAGTACTTC. Variable domain in full (rest from reference TRBV5-4 and TRBJ2-5): ETGVTQSPTHLIKTRGQQVTLRCSSQSGHNTVSWYQQALGQGPQFIFQYYREEENGRGNFPPRFSGLQFPNYSSELNVNALELDDSALYLCASSRGQQETQYFGPGTRLLVL.

This clone showed up just a few times. The chain carries TRBV4-1 and TRBJ1-2; D remains unclear. Germline V gene data show CDR1 as MGHRA and CDR2 as YSYEKL. The length of the CDR3 is 13 residues. V was trimmed by 1 base and J by 8 bases, leaving 11 bases between them. Here the CDR3 reads CASSQVPLRGYTF. Written as DNA, the CDR3 is TGCGCCAGCAGCCAAGTCCCTCTTAGAGGCTACACCTTC.

This clone was seen a few times. The genes are TRBV6-5 and TRBJ1-2; TRBD1 matches at 8 bases. Germline values: CDR1 MNHEY, CDR2 SVGAGI. The trim removed 8 bases at V and 8 bases at J, leaving 13 bases unmatched. The CDR3 runs to 14 residues. The CDR3 DNA sequence: TGTGCCAGCCGAGGGCAGGGGGCGTGGAGGGGCTACACCTTC. Its translation is CASRGQGAWRGYTF.

This rearrangement joins TRBV6-6 to TRBJ2-7; unclear D gene. Germline assignment: CDR1 MNHNY and CDR2 SVGAGI (reference sequence). The CDR3 is 11 residues long. V lost 5 bases to trimming and J lost 3 bases, with 5 bases between them. The CDR3, as DNA: TGTGCCAGCAGTGCTAACTACGAGCAGTACTTC. Amino acids: CASSANYEQYF.

A few counts support this clone. This chain links TRBV6-6 with TRBJ1-2; 7 bases agree with TRBD1. Losses at the gene ends were 6 bases for V and 0 bases for J; bases not matched to a gene: 7. Germline lookup yields CDR1 MNHNY and CDR2 SVGAGI (reference sequence). The CDR3 has 15 amino acids. The chain's CDR3 is CASRMGTASNYGYTF. The DNA for the CDR3 is TGTGCCAGCAGGATGGGGACAGCTTCTAACTATGGCTACACCTTC.

The rearrangement joins TRBV11-3 to TRBJ2-2, with no clear D. This CDR3 has 13 amino acids. In germline, CDR1 is SGHNT, CDR2 YENEEA. V gave up 0 bases and J gave up 4 bases, with 3 bases separating them. CDR3 sequence (DNA): TGTGCCAGCAGCTTAGATAGCACCGGGGAGCTGTTTTTT. Its protein product is CASSLDSTGELFF.

This clone showed up just a few times. The gene calls are TRBV10-3 and TRBJ1-2; the match to TRBD1 covers 9 bases. The germline CDR1 and CDR2 sequences are ENHRY and SYGVKD. The ends lost 0 bases at V and 8 bases at J; junction bases unmatched: 4. This CDR3 is built from 14 residues. The CDR3 DNA sequence: TGTGCCATCAGTGAGTCGAAACAGGGGGCCGGCTACACCTTC. Its protein is CAISESKQGAGYTF.

This clone was detected a few times. V and J are TRBV7-9 and TRBJ2-1, with D possibly being TRBD1 (6 bases). Germline CDR1 is SEHNR and CDR2 is FQNEAQ (reference sequence). CDR3 size: 15 residues. The V end was cut by 1 base, the J end by 4 bases, with 11 bases between. This CDR3 is CASSLGGLRYNEQFF. The CDR3, as DNA: TGTGCCAGCAGCTTAGGGGGGCTGAGATACAATGAGCAGTTCTTC.

The chain joins TRBV2 to TRBJ2-5; 12 nucleotides line up with TRBD2. From germline, CDR1 is SNHLY and CDR2 FYNNEI. The trim removed 2 bases at V and 5 bases at J, leaving 3 bases unmatched. This CDR3 contains 15 residues. CDR3 region: CASSENGLAGETQYF. In DNA, the CDR3 is TGTGCCAGCAGTGAAAACGGACTAGCGGGGGAGACCCAGTACTTC.

The J gene is TRBJ2-7, the V gene TRBV5-1, with 10 bases identical to TRBD2. The germline CDR1 and CDR2 sequences are SGHRS and YFSETQ. This CDR3 region has 16 residues. Trimming at V came to 0 bases and at J to 2 bases, leaving 5 bases not matched to a gene. The DNA for the CDR3 is TGCGCCAGCAGCTTGGGGTCTAGCGGGAGCACCTACGAGCAGTACTTC. Protein product: CASSLGSSGSTYEQYF.

The V call is TRBV4-1, the J call TRBJ1-2; a weak D match, TRBD1 (5 bases). CDR1 is MGHRA, CDR2 YSYEKL, per germline. Trimming cost V 4 bases and J 8 bases, with 17 bases left between them. The CDR3 runs to 14 residues. CDR3: CASSPNRFVLGYTF. Here the CDR3 DNA reads TGCGCCAGCAGCCCGAACAGGTTCGTTCTAGGCTACACCTTC.

This clone was seen a few times. The genes are TRBV29-1 and TRBJ1-4; tentative D call: TRBD1 (6 bases). Germline V gene lookup returns CDR1 SQVTM and CDR2 ANQGSEA. V lost 7 bases and J 3 bases, leaving 15 bases between the germline ends. There are 14 residues in the CDR3. This CDR3 reads CSAKQGSPNEKLFF. The CDR3 coding sequence is TGCAGCGCAAAACAGGGAAGCCCTAATGAAAAACTGTTTTTT.

The rearrangement uses TRBV29-1 and TRBJ2-3; D ambiguous. From germline, CDR1 is SQVTM and CDR2 ANQGSEA. The CDR3 contains 12 residues. The V end was cut by 4 bases, the J end by 3 bases, with 8 bases between. The CDR3 protein is CSVGGWTDTQYF. The DNA for the CDR3 is TGCAGCGTTGGAGGATGGACAGATACGCAGTATTTT.

CDR3 loop: CASSLGLASYEQYF. CDR3 DNA sequence: TGTGCCAGCAGCTTAGGACTAGCAAGCTACGAGCAGTACTTC. The chain employs TRBV7-9 and TRBJ2-7; the match to TRBD2 covers 7 bases. Germline V gene sequence: CDR1 SEHNR, CDR2 FQNEAQ (reference sequence). Losses at the gene ends were 1 base for V and 3 bases for J; bases not matched to a gene: 3. This CDR3 comprises 14 residues.

V usage is TRBV5-4 and J usage is TRBJ2-5, with D perhaps matching TRBD1 (5 bases). CDR1 and CDR2 from the germline V gene are SGHNT and YYREEE (reference sequence). Trimming took 4 bases from V and 4 from J, leaving 14 bases between them. This CDR3 spans 14 amino acids. In DNA, the CDR3 is TGTGCCAGCAGCCGAGAGACTGGGGCAGAGACCCAGTACTTC. Its translation: CASSRETGAETQYF. The variable domain in full, completed from reference TRBV5-4 and TRBJ2-5, reads ETGVTQSPTHLIKTRGQQVTLRCSSQSGHNTVSWYQQALGQGPQFIFQYYREEENGRGNFPPRFSGLQFPNYSSELNVNALELDDSALYLCASSRETGAETQYFGPGTRLLVL.

This clone was seen more than once but under ten times. This chain uses TRBV21-1 with TRBJ1-2; TRBD1 is the table's D call and was not checked against the DNA. TRBV21-1 is given as a pseudogene. This CDR3 has 20 amino acids. The CDR3 is CASSEDGTGTGRVRGYGYTF. CDR3 DNA sequence: TGTGCCAGCAGCGAAGATGGAACCGGGACAGGGCGTGTCCGGGGCTATGGCTACACCTTC.

Only a few counts were recorded for this clone. The chain joins TRBV6-1 to TRBJ2-7; 7 bases are a match to TRBD2. V shed 7 bases and J 7 bases; nucleotides not matched to a gene: 10. Germline CDR1 reads MNHNS; CDR2 reads SASEGT. This CDR3 has 13 amino acids. The CDR3 bases are TGTGCCAGCAATCCAAGGGAGGGTTCTGAGCAGTACTTC. It translates to CASNPREGSEQYF.

The chain uses TRBV30 and TRBJ1-4, with 9 bases identical to TRBD1. The germline CDR1 and CDR2 sequences are GTSNPN and SVGIG (reference sequence). This CDR3 is 15 amino acids long. With V trimmed by 1 base and J by 7 bases, 7 bases remained unmatched. CDR3 region: CAWSDPTGGIEKLFF. As DNA, the CDR3 is TGTGCCTGGAGTGATCCAACAGGGGGCATTGAAAAACTGTTTTTT.

This clone was counted between two and nine times. The rearrangement links TRBV30 to TRBJ1-1; D remains ambiguous. Germline CDR1 GTSNPN, CDR2 SVGIG (reference sequence). V was pared by 2 bases and J by 0 bases, with 10 bases between. The CDR3 contains 14 residues. CDR3 bases: TGTGCCTGGAGTCAGGACTTCATGAACACTGAAGCTTTCTTT. This codes for CAWSQDFMNTEAFF.

The table lists this clone with a few counts. The chain joins TRBV9 to TRBJ2-7; D is unresolved. V lost 0 bases and J lost 4, with 8 bases in between. CDR3 size: 13 residues. From germline, CDR1 is SGDLS and CDR2 YYNGEE. CDR3 loop: CASSVGYGYEQYF. As DNA, the CDR3 is TGTGCCAGCAGCGTAGGGTACGGTTACGAGCAGTACTTC.

This clone occurred a few times. The chain uses TRBV11-2 and TRBJ2-3, with unresolved D. Germline CDR1 is SGHAT and CDR2 is FQNNGV. V lost 0 bases and J 3 bases, leaving 7 bases between the germline ends. The CDR3 covers 14 residues. CDR3 in DNA: TGTGCCAGCAGCTTAGATGAGGTTACAGATACGCAGTATTTT. Its translation: CASSLDEVTDTQYF.

V is TRBV29-1 and J is TRBJ1-1, with 10 positions matching TRBD1. V dropped 6 bases and J dropped 6; count of bases not matched to a gene: 7. The CDR3 is 13 amino acids. Germline lookup yields CDR1 SQVTM and CDR2 ANQGSEA. The CDR3 region has the DNA TGCAGCGTCGGAAGGGACAGGGGCGCTGAAGCTTTCTTT. Residues: CSVGRDRGAEAFF.

The chain uses TRBV5-1 and TRBJ2-7; D perhaps matches TRBD2 (5 bases). There are 13 residues in the CDR3. CDR1 is SGHRS, CDR2 YFSETQ, per germline. V was trimmed by 6 bases and J by 6 bases, leaving 16 bases between them. For the CDR3, the DNA is TGCGCCAGCACTTTTGGGTCGGCGGGCGAGCAGTACTTC. Translating it yields CASTFGSAGEQYF.

This clone was observed a few times. The V gene is TRBV11-2, the J gene TRBJ2-4, with a tentative D call TRBD1 (6 bases). Germline V gives CDR1 SGHAT, CDR2 FQNNGV. Trimming removed 4 bases from V and 5 bases from J, with 15 bases in between. The CDR3 contains 15 residues. The CDR3 sequence is CASSSLTGKENIQYF. The CDR3 region has the DNA TGTGCCAGCAGCTCCTTAACAGGGAAGGAAAACATTCAGTACTTC.

This clone was seen more than once but under ten times. This chain links TRBV29-1 with TRBJ2-3; no firm D call. The germline CDR1 and CDR2 sequences are SQVTM and ANQGSEA. The CDR3 runs 14 residues. V was clipped by 5 bases and J by 2 bases, with 14 bases between them. In nucleotides, the CDR3 is TGCAGCGTTAGTACTGTAGATTACACAGATACGCAGTATTTT. It is translated as CSVSTVDYTDTQYF.

The chain couples TRBV29-1 to TRBJ1-5; D is perhaps TRBD1 (5 bases). V was clipped by 8 bases and J by 7 bases, with 9 bases between them. Germline lookup yields CDR1 SQVTM and CDR2 ANQGSEA. The CDR3 spans 10 residues. CDR3 coding DNA: TGCAGCCCCCGGGGGCAGCCCCAGCATTTT. Translating it yields CSPRGQPQHF.